The entry that follows covers one TCR beta chain sequence. Its antigen is not identified. CDR3 size: 13 residues. The ends were cut back, 9 bases at V and 1 base at J, with 10 bases in the middle. The germline CDR1 and CDR2 sequences are LNHNV and YYDKDF (reference sequence). This table comes from immunoSEQ multiplex PCR, and its TCRdb copy is limited to in-frame clones, with some not included. The sample comprises over 150,000 clones, roughly nine tenths of which are singletons, and around 2.7% rests with the top ten. These data originate in a study of cytomegalovirus exposure and HLA in healthy donors. General study points: 164 TCR beta chains were listed as cytomegalovirus-associated.

Sequencing was carried out using PBMCs. The source of this sequence is a young woman in good health and CMV-seropositive. The genes are TRBV15 and TRBJ1-5, with D possibly matching TRBD1 (5 bases). The DNA for the CDR3 is TGTGCCACGCGGGAGGGGAGCAATCAGCCCCAGCATTTT. As protein: CATREGSNQPQHF.